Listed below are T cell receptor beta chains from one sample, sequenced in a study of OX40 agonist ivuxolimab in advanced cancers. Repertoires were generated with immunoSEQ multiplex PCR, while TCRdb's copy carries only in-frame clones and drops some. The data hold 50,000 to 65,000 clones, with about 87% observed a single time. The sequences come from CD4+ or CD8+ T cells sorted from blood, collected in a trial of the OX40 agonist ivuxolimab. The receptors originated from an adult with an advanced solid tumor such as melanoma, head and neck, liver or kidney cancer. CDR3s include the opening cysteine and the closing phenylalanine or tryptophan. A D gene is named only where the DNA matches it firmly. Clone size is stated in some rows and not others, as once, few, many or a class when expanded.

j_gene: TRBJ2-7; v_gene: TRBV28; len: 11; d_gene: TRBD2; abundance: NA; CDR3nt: TGTGCCAGCAGTGGGACTAGCGTCCGGTACTTC; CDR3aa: CASSGTSVRYF
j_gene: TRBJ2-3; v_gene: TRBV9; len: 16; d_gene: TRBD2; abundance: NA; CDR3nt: TGTGCCAGCAGCGCCCATGTTGCGGGAGAGACAGATACGCAGTATTTT; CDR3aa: CASSAHVAGETDTQYF
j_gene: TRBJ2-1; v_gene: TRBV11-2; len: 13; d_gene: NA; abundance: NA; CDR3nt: TGTGCCAGCAGGCTTAGCGAATACAATGAGCAGTTCTTC; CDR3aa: CASRLSEYNEQFF
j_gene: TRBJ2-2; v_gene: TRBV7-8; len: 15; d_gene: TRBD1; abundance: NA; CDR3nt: TGTGCCAGCAGCCGTAGACAGGGGGACACCGGGGAGCTGTTTTTT; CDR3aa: CASSRRQGDTGELFF
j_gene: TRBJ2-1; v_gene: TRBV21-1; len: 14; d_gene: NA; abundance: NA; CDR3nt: TGTGCCAGCCGCACTGGGGTCTCCTACAATGAGCAGTTCTTC; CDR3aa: CASRTGVSYNEQFF
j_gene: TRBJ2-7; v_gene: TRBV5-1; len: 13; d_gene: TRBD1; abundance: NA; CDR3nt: TGCGCCAGCAGCCGACAGGGGGGCGACGAGCAGTACTTC; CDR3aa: CASSRQGGDEQYF
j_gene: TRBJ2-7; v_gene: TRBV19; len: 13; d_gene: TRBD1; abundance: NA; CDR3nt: TGTGCCAGTGCCCCGACAGGGGGCAACGAGCAGTACTTC; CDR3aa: CASAPTGGNEQYF
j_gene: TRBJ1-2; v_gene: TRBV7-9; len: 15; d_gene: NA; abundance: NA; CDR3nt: TGTGCCAGCAGCCCTGGGCGGGGGGGCGGTCCGGGCTACACCTTC; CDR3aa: CASSPGRGGGPGYTF
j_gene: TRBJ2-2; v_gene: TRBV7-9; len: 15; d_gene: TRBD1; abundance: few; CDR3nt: TGTGCCAGCAGCCGGGGACAGCCGAACACCGGGGAGCTGTTTTTT; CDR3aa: CASSRGQPNTGELFF
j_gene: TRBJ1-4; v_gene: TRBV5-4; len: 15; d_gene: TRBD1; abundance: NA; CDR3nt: TGTGCCAGCAGCTCGGGACAGGGCCATAATGAAAAACTGTTTTTT; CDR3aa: CASSSGQGHNEKLFF
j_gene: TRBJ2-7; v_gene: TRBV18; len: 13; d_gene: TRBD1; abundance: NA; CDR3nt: TGTGCCAGCTCACCGGGACAGATATACGAGCAGTACTTC; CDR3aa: CASSPGQIYEQYF
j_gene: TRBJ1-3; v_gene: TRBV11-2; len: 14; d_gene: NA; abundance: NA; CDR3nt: TGTGCCAGCAGCCTACAGGGAACTGGAAACACCATATATTTT; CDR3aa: CASSLQGTGNTIYF
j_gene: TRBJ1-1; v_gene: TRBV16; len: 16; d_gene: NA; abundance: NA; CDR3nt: TGTGCCAGCAGCCCTTTCCCGGGACTCACGAACACTGAAGCTTTCTTT; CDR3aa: CASSPFPGLTNTEAFF
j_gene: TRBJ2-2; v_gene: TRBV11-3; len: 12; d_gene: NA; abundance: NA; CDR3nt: TGTGCCAGCAGCCAAAACACCGGGGAGCTGTTTTTT; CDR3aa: CASSQNTGELFF
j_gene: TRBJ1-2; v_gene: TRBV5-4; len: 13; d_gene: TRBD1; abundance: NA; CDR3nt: TGTGCCAGCAGGGGTTGGGGACAGGGCCGCCACACCTTC; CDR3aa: CASRGWGQGRHTF
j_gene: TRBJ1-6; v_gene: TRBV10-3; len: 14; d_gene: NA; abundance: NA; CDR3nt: TGTGCCATCAGCGATACAGGGAGGGATTCACCCCTCCACTTT; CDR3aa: CAISDTGRDSPLHF
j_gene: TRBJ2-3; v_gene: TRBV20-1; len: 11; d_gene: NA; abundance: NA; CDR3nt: TGCAGTGCTGTTGCGGGTGATACGCAGTATTTT; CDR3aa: CSAVAGDTQYF
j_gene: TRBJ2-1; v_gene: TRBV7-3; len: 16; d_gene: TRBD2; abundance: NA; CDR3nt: TGTGCCAGCAGCTTAGCGGGGACTAAAATTGCCAATGAGCAGTTCTTC; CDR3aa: CASSLAGTKIANEQFF
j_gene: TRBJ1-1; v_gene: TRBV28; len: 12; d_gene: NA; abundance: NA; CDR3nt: TGTGCCAGCAGTTTATTTGGGACTGAAGCTTTCTTT; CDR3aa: CASSLFGTEAFF
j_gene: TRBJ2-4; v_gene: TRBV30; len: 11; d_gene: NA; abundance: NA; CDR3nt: TGTGCCTGGTCCTTCAAAAACATTCAGTACTTC; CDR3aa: CAWSFKNIQYF